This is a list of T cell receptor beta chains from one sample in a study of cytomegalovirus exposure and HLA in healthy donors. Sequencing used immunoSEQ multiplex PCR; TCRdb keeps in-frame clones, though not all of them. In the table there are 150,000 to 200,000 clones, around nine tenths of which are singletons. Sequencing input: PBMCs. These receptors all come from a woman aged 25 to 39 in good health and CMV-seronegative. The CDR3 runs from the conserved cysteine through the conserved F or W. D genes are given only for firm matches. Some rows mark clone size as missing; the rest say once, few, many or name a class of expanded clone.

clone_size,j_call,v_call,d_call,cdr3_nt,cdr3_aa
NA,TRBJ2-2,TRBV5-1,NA,TGCGCCAGCAGAACCACGGTCCCCGGGGAGCTGTTTTTT,CASRTTVPGELFF
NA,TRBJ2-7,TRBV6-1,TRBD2,TGTGCCAGCAGTGAATGGGGGGGATCCTACGAGCAGTACTTC,CASSEWGGSYEQYF
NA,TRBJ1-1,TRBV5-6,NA,TGTGCCAGCAGCTTTTACAGGGTATCTGAAGCTTTCTTT,CASSFYRVSEAFF
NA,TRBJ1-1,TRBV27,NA,TGTGCCAGCAGTGTCTTAAACAGTAACACTGAAGCTTTCTTT,CASSVLNSNTEAFF
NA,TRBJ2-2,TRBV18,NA,TGTGCCAGCTCACCAGCGACAGGTCCCACATTTGATAACACCGGGGAGCTGTTTTTT,CASSPATGPTFDNTGELFF
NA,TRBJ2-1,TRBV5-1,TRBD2,TGCGCCAGCAGCTTGGGGACTAGCGGGGGCCTAGAGCAGTTCTTC,CASSLGTSGGLEQFF
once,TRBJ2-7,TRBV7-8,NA,TGTGCCAGCAGCCAGGGGGGACCCTACGAGCAGTACTTC,CASSQGGPYEQYF
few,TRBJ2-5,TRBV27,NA,TGTGCCAGCAGTTTATCGGTGGGGGGGCCCGAGACCCAGTACTTC,CASSLSVGGPETQYF
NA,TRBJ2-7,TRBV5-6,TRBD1,TGTGCCAGCAGCTGGGACAGTACCTACGAGCAGTACTTC,CASSWDSTYEQYF
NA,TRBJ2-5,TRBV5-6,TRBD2,TGTGCCAGCAGCGTCGGACTAGCGGGTTACCAAGAGACCCAGTACTTC,CASSVGLAGYQETQYF
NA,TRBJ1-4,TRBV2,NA,TGTGCCAGCAGTGATAGCGAAAAACTGTTTTTT,CASSDSEKLFF
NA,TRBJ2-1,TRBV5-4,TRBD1,TGTGCCAGCAGCCGCCGTGACAGGGGGTTAGATGAGCAGTTCTTC,CASSRRDRGLDEQFF
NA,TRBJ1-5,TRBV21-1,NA,TGTGCCAGAGTGACAGGGGACGATAGCAATCAGCCCCAGCATTTT,CARVTGDDSNQPQHF
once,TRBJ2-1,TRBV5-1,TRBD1,TGCGCCAGCAAAGGACAGGCGTCCTACAATGAGCAGTTCTTC,CASKGQASYNEQFF
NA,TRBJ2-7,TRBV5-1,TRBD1,TGCGCCAGCAGCTTGGGGACAGGGTCGAGGGACGAGCAGTACTTC,CASSLGTGSRDEQYF
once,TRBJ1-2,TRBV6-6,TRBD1,TGTGCCAGCAGTTCTACCCGGGACAGGGTCTTCGGCTACACCTTC,CASSSTRDRVFGYTF
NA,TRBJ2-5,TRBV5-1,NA,TGCGCCAGCAGCTTGAGGCCTAGCGAGCTCCAAGAGACCCAGTACTTC,CASSLRPSELQETQYF
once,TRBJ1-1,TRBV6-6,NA,TGTGCCAGCAGTTACCCCCTAGATGAAGCTTTCTTT,CASSYPLDEAFF
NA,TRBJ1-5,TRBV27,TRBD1,TGTGCCAGCGGGGACAGGGGGTTCAATCAGCCCCAGCATTTT,CASGDRGFNQPQHF
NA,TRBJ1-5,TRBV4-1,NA,TGCGCCTCTGCGTCGGTAGAAACAGGGAACCAGCCCCAGCATTTT,CASASVETGNQPQHF
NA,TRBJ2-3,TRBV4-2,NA,TGTGCCAGCAGCCAAGCCAGATTCGATACGCAGTATTTT,CASSQARFDTQYF
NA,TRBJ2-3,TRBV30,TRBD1,TGTGCCTGGGGGGCAGGTGTGACAGGGGGCAGGGATACGCAGTATTTT,CAWGAGVTGGRDTQYF
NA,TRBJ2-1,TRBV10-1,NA,TGCGCCAGCGGGGGCAGGAAGGCCCAATACAATGAGCAGTTCTTC,CASGGRKAQYNEQFF
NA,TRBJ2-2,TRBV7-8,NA,TGTGCCAGCAGCTCCGCGGGGGCCCAGACCGGGGAGCTGTTTTTT,CASSSAGAQTGELFF